A single sample is the source of the 29 T cell receptor beta chains below, sequenced in a study of identical twins listed by TCRdb under 2016. To prepare the library, 5' RACE was applied. Sequencing was carried out with an Illumina HiSeq 2000. Using fastp at Q25 and MiXCR, TCRdb reprocessed the public reads and kept productive beta chains. Records with the same CDR3 protein are collapsed into one entry carrying the most frequent genes and DNA. This sample holds roughly 1.6 million distinct CDR3 sequences; less than 35% were observed only once. The ten largest clonotypes hold about 0.27% of the sample. The sample comprised cord blood. These receptors came from a newborn girl in good health.

This clonotype was seen a handful of times. The chain joins TRBV5-1 to TRBJ2-2; D ambiguous. V lost 0 bases to trimming and J lost 0 bases, with 9 bases between them. Germline V gene lookup returns CDR1 SGHRS and CDR2 YFSETQ. This CDR3 has 16 amino acids. The CDR3 DNA reads as TGCGCCAGCAGCTTGGAGGGCTTCTCGAACACCGGGGAGCTGTTTTTT. Protein: CASSLEGFSNTGELFF.

Ten or more counts support this clonotype. The chain uses TRBV7-9 and TRBJ2-7; the D is unclear. The ends were cut back, 2 bases at V and 10 bases at J, with 9 bases in the middle. The CDR3 extends over 11 amino acids. CDR1 and CDR2 (germline): SEHNR, FQNEAQ (reference sequence). This CDR3 is CASSLTSTQYF. CDR3 bases: TGTGCCAGCAGCTTAACGTCTACTCAGTACTTC.

The sample holds many counts of this clonotype. The rearrangement joins TRBV29-1 to TRBJ2-3, with D possibly called TRBD1 or TRBD2 (5 bases each). V was cut by 5 bases and J by 5 bases, with 20 bases left in between. The CDR3 length is 15 residues. The germline gives CDR1 SQVTM, CDR2 ANQGSEA. CDR3 DNA: TGCAGCGTTACTTGGAGTGGGGGAAGCGGAGATACGCAGTATTTT. Its translation is CSVTWSGGSGDTQYF.

The chain joins TRBV12-3 or TRBV12-4 to TRBJ2-7; 8 bases line up with TRBD1. V lost 2 bases and J lost 5; bases outside the gene matches: 5. CDR3 size: 14 residues. CDR3 protein: CASSLTDRVHEQYF. In DNA, the CDR3 is TGTGCCAGCAGTTTAACGGACAGGGTACACGAGCAGTACTTC.

V is TRBV5-1 and J is TRBJ1-6; 8 positions match TRBD1. CDR3 length equals 17 residues. Germline CDR1 and CDR2: SGHRS and YFSETQ. V lost 0 bases to trimming and J lost 8 bases; unmatched junction nucleotides: 10. The CDR3 sequence: CASSLGPKDRGDSPLHF. CDR3 DNA: TGCGCCAGCAGCTTGGGGCCAAAAGACAGGGGCGATTCACCCCTCCACTTT.

This clonotype was detected a few times. The chain joins TRBV4-1 to TRBJ1-4; TRBD1 matches 8 bases. J lost 7 bases, V lost 2 bases, and 9 bases had no gene match. Germline loops: CDR1 MGHRA, CDR2 YSYEKL. This CDR3 is 16 amino acids long. The CDR3 loop is CASSQRFPGGSEKLFF. CDR3 DNA sequence: TGCGCCAGCAGCCAAAGGTTCCCAGGGGGCAGTGAAAAACTGTTTTTT.

This clonotype was seen more than once but under ten times. The chain couples TRBV12-3 or TRBV12-4 to TRBJ2-3; 9 bases agree with TRBD2. Unmatched junction bases numbered 9, after V lost 5 bases and J lost 3 bases. The CDR3 extends over 16 amino acids. The CDR3 DNA reads as TGTGCCAGCAGTGCGGGCGGGGGGGCAGCTACAGATACGCAGTATTTT. It codes for CASSAGGGAATDTQYF.

The V gene is TRBV7-2, the J gene TRBJ2-3; a possible D gene is TRBD2 (6 bases). The germline gives CDR1 SGHTA, CDR2 FQGNSA. The length of the CDR3 is 15 residues. V lost 1 base, J lost 9 bases, and 17 bases lay in between. This CDR3 is CASSLVGLGRGTQYF. CDR3 nucleotides: TGTGCCAGCAGCTTAGTGGGTTTGGGGCGGGGAACGCAGTATTTT.

The chain couples TRBV4-1 to TRBJ1-1, with 9 bases identical to TRBD1. The V gene end was trimmed by 1 base and the J gene end by 4 bases; junction bases not matched to a gene: 10. Germline V gene sequence: CDR1 MGHRA, CDR2 YSYEKL. The CDR3 sequence is 17 residues long. CDR3 sequence (DNA): TGCGCCAGCAGCCAAGGGTATCGGGACAGGGCGGGCACTGAAGCTTTCTTT. Amino acids: CASSQGYRDRAGTEAFF.

This clonotype was seen a handful of times. The rearrangement uses TRBV20-1 and TRBJ1-2; D is undetermined. Looked up from germline, CDR1 is DFQATT and CDR2 is SNEGSKA (reference sequence). The CDR3 is 12 residues long. Trimming cost V 0 bases and J 5 bases, with 7 bases left between them. CDR3 protein: CSARDPMYGYTF. The CDR3 region has the DNA TGCAGTGCTAGAGATCCGATGTATGGCTACACCTTC.

As to this clonotype: A junction end diverges from the germline sequence, so it may reflect a read error. This sequence joins TRBV11-2 and TRBJ2-7; 8 nucleotides agree with TRBD2. Per the germline V gene, CDR1 is SGHAT and CDR2 is FQNNGV. The CDR3 extends over 14 amino acids. CDR3 sequence: CAGSSGTRFYEQYF. The CDR3 DNA reads TGTGCCGGCAGCTCCGGGACTAGGTTCTACGAGCAGTACTTC.

This clonotype was seen only once. This may come from a read error, since a much larger clone is one base off. The chain has TRBV10-3 and TRBJ2-3, with a possible D match to TRBD2 (5 bases). The CDR3 contains 12 residues. Germline V gene sequence: CDR1 ENHRY, CDR2 SYGVKD. V was trimmed by 2 bases and J by 5 bases, leaving 5 bases between them. This CDR3 reads CAISERGDTQYF. The CDR3, as DNA: TGTGCCATCAGTGAGCGGGGAGATACGCAGTATTTT.

Notes on this clonotype: This may be a read error, as it is one base from a much larger clone. This rearrangement joins TRBV4-2 to TRBJ1-2, with D uncertain. The CDR3 has 16 residues. Germline CDR1 is LGHNA and CDR2 is YNFKEQ. Trimming shortened V by 0 bases and J by 0 bases, and 11 bases separated the two germline ends. As DNA, the CDR3 is TGTGCCAGCAGCCAAGATTCGCCAGGATCTAACTATGGCTACACCTTC. Its translation is CASSQDSPGSNYGYTF.

This clonotype has only a few counts. The chain links TRBV9 to TRBJ2-1, with 8 positions matching TRBD2. The CDR3 is 15 amino acids. Germline V gives CDR1 SGDLS, CDR2 YYNGEE. J gave up 13 bases and V 3 bases, and 15 bases lay outside the gene matches. The CDR3 is CASSGSGAIYNVQFF. In DNA form, the CDR3 reads TGTGCCAGCAGCGGTAGCGGGGCGATCTACAATGTTCAGTTCTTC. Full variable domain (missing parts from reference TRBV9 and TRBJ2-1): DSGVTQTPKHLITATGQRVTLRCSPRSGDLSVYWYQQSLDQGLQFLIQYYNGEERAKGNILERFSAQQFPDLHSELNLSSLELGDSALYFCASSGSGAIYNVQFFGPGTRLTVL.

In this sample, this clonotype turned up a few times. V is TRBV2 and J is TRBJ1-1; TRBD1 matches at 10 bases. The V segment lost 0 bases and the J segment 10 bases; nucleotides outside the gene matches: 8. This CDR3 is built from 15 residues. The germline V gene has CDR1 SNHLY and CDR2 FYNNEI. Here the CDR3 reads CASSEAPGQGLGAFF. CDR3 bases: TGTGCCAGCAGTGAAGCGCCGGGACAGGGGCTGGGAGCTTTCTTT.

J is TRBJ2-3 and V is TRBV29-1, with a possible D match to TRBD2 (5 bases). This CDR3 has 15 residues. Germline V lookup: CDR1 SQVTM, CDR2 ANQGSEA. Trimming took 5 bases from V and 0 from J, leaving 15 bases between them. CDR3 residues: CSVRERRVSTDTQYF. Here the CDR3 DNA reads TGCAGCGTTAGGGAACGGCGGGTTAGCACAGATACGCAGTATTTT.

This chain joins TRBV28 and TRBJ2-2; 9 bases match TRBD1. Germline CDR1 and CDR2: MDHEN and SYDVKM. V dropped 6 bases and J dropped 7; count of bases not matched to a gene: 9. The CDR3 is made up of 15 amino acids. The CDR3 loop reads CASRNPGQGGGELFF. CDR3 DNA: TGTGCCAGCAGGAATCCGGGACAGGGTGGCGGGGAGCTGTTTTTT. The full variable domain, in which reference TRBV28 and TRBJ2-2 provide the parts outside the CDR3, is DVKVTQSSRYLVKRTGEKVFLECVQDMDHENMFWYRQDPGLGLRLIYFSYDVKMKEKGDIPEGYSVSREKKERFSLILESASTNQTSMYLCASRNPGQGGGELFFGEGSRLTVL.

This chain links TRBV7-9 with TRBJ1-1, with 9 bases that match TRBD1. This CDR3 comprises 15 residues. Germline V gene lookup returns CDR1 SEHNR and CDR2 FQNEAQ (reference sequence). V was pared by 2 bases and J by 5 bases, with 6 bases of the junction left unmatched. CDR3 region: CASSLTATGGTEAFF. Written as DNA, the CDR3 is TGTGCCAGCAGCTTAACGGCGACAGGGGGTACTGAAGCTTTCTTT.

The chain combines TRBV6-1 with TRBJ1-2; D gene unclear. This CDR3 has 14 amino acids. The germline V gene encodes CDR1 MNHNS and CDR2 SASEGT. The V end was cut by 4 bases, the J end by 4 bases, with 13 bases between. CDR3 bases: TGTGCCAGCAGTGCAACCAAGGACGTCTATGGCTACACCTTC. Its translation is CASSATKDVYGYTF.

The chain employs TRBV29-1 and TRBJ2-7, with a tentative D call TRBD1 (5 bases). Trimming cost V 8 bases and J 7 bases, with 18 bases left between them. Germline V gene data show CDR1 as SQVTM and CDR2 as ANQGSEA. The CDR3 has 12 amino acids. CDR3 sequence (DNA): TGCAGCCCGGCAGGATGGGGCAATGAGCAGTACTTC. Translating gives CSPAGWGNEQYF.

The chain links TRBV3-1 to TRBJ1-2, with 8 bases identical to TRBD1. The ends lost 4 bases at V and 5 bases at J; junction bases unmatched: 12. Per germline, CDR1 LGHDT and CDR2 YNNKEL (reference sequence). The CDR3 has 16 amino acids. The CDR3 coding sequence is TGTGCCAGCAGCCCAGGACAGGGAACCCGTACATATGGCTACACCTTC. It encodes CASSPGQGTRTYGYTF.

This clonotype was counted many times. CDR3 in amino acids: CASSPTGGPYEQYF. CDR3 bases: TGTGCCAGCAGTCCGACAGGGGGGCCCTACGAGCAGTACTTC. J is TRBJ2-7 and V is TRBV28, with 9 positions matching TRBD1. Per germline, CDR1 MDHEN and CDR2 SYDVKM. The CDR3 runs to 14 residues. V lost 5 bases and J lost 2; bases outside the gene matches: 4.

This clonotype was seen a few times. This chain links TRBV12-3 or TRBV12-4 with TRBJ1-6; the D is unclear. V lost 4 bases and J 10 bases, leaving 17 bases between the germline ends. The length of the CDR3 is 15 residues. The CDR3 here is CASSYGLSSGSPLHF. CDR3 bases: TGTGCCAGCAGTTATGGACTGAGCTCGGGGTCACCCCTCCACTTT.

This clonotype was detected only a few times. V usage is TRBV5-1 and J usage is TRBJ2-7, with a weak D call TRBD2 (6 bases). The V end was cut by 2 bases, the J end by 3 bases, with 12 bases between. The CDR3 spans 14 residues. Per germline, CDR1 SGHRS and CDR2 YFSETQ. The chain's CDR3 is CASSLSGGDYEQYF. In DNA, the CDR3 is TGCGCCAGCAGCTTAAGCGGAGGGGACTACGAGCAGTACTTC.

This clonotype was found a few times. This chain links TRBV7-8 with TRBJ1-2, with D tentatively TRBD1 (6 bases). Germline CDR1 is SGHVS and CDR2 is FQNEAQ. V lost 5 bases and J 0 bases, leaving 13 bases between the germline ends. The CDR3 contains 15 residues. In DNA, the CDR3 is TGTGCCAGCAGCCGACTGACAGGTTCTAACTATGGCTACACCTTC. Translation gives CASSRLTGSNYGYTF.

The rearrangement links TRBV15 to TRBJ2-1, with 10 bases fitting TRBD2. The CDR3 contains 17 residues. V dropped 3 bases and J dropped 4; count of bases not matched to a gene: 9. Germline assignment: CDR1 LNHNV and CDR2 YYDKDF (reference sequence). CDR3 loop: CATSRWALAGAYNEQFF. The CDR3 coding sequence is TGTGCCACCAGCAGGTGGGCCCTAGCGGGAGCGTACAATGAGCAGTTCTTC.

This clonotype was seen more than once but under ten times. This chain links TRBV29-1 with TRBJ1-1, with D perhaps matching TRBD1 (5 bases). Germline V gives CDR1 SQVTM, CDR2 ANQGSEA. Deletions cut 4 bases from V and 4 bases from J, with 22 bases between. The CDR3 is 16 residues long. CDR3 in DNA: TGCAGCGTTGTTTTCGCGGGTCAGGGTATTGTCACTGAAGCTTTCTTT. Its translation is CSVVFAGQGIVTEAFF.

As for this clonotype: This may stem from a read error, because a much larger clone lies one nucleotide away. The rearrangement links TRBV29-1 to TRBJ2-1; D might be TRBD2 (5 bases). This CDR3 spans 11 amino acids. Germline lookup yields CDR1 SQVTM and CDR2 ANQGSEA. The ends were cut back, 7 bases at V and 13 bases at J, with 17 bases in the middle. DNA of the CDR3: TGCAGCGCCTTCGGAGGAGAGACCCAGTTCTTC. Translation: CSAFGGETQFF.

V usage is TRBV30 and J usage is TRBJ2-1, with 11 positions matching TRBD2. The germline V gene has CDR1 GTSNPN and CDR2 SVGIG (reference sequence). V was pared by 3 bases and J by 2 bases, with 3 bases of the junction left unmatched. The CDR3 runs 15 residues. As DNA, the CDR3 is TGTGCCTGGAGAAAGACTAGCGGGACCTACAATGAGCAGTTCTTC. Its translation is CAWRKTSGTYNEQFF. Drawing the rest from reference TRBV30 and TRBJ2-1, the complete variable domain is SQTIHQWPATLVQPVGSPLSLECTVEGTSNPNLYWYRQAAGRGLQLLFYSVGIGQISSEVPQNLSASRPQDRQFILSSKKLLLSDSGFYLCAWRKTSGTYNEQFFGPGTRLTVL.